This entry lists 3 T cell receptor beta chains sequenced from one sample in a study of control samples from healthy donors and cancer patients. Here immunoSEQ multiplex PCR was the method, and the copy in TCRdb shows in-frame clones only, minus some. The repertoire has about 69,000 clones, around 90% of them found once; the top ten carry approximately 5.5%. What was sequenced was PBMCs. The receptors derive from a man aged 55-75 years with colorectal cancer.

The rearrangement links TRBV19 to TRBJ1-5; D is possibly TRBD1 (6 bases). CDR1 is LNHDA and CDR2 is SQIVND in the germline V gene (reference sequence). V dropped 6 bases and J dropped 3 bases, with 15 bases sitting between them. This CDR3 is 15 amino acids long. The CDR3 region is CASSHTTGSNQPQHF. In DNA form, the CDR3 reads TGTGCCAGTAGCCACACGACAGGCTCCAATCAGCCCCAGCATTTT.

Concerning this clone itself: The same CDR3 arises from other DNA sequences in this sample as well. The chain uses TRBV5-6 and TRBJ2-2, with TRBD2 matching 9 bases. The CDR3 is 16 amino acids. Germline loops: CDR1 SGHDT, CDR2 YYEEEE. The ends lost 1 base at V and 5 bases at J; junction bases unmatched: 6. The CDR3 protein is CASSLRRGGRTGELFF. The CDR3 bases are TGTGCCAGCAGCTTGAGGCGGGGGGGCCGTACCGGGGAGCTGTTTTTT. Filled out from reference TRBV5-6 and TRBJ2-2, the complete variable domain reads DAGVTQSPTHLIKTRGQQVTLRCSPKSGHDTVSWYQQALGQGPQFIFQYYEEEERQRGNFPDRFSGHQFPNYSSELNVNALLLGDSALYLCASSLRRGGRTGELFFGEGSRLTVL.

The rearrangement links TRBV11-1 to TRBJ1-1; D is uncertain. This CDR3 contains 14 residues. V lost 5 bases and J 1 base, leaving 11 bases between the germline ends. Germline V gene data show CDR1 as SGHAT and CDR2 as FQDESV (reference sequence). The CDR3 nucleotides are TGTGCCAGCAGCCCACGACGGGGGAACACTGAAGCTTTCTTT. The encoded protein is CASSPRRGNTEAFF.